A single sample gave rise to the 12 T cell receptor beta chains below, sequenced in a study of blood T cell repertoires in COVID-19 (dated by TCRdb to between 2020 and 2021). Library construction relied on the immunoSEQ multiplex PCR assay. TCRdb holds this immuneACCESS table with in-frame rearrangements only. Some clones are missing; in checked studies, unresolved V genes explain under half, and the rest has no known cause. Across this sample there are about 120,000 clones, with about four fifths seen only once. Roughly 35% of the sample is taken by the ten largest. Sequences were obtained from peripheral blood. The receptors here all came from a middle-aged man with active or convalescent COVID-19.

This clone was detected once. The rearrangement links TRBV14 to TRBJ1-3; D is unclear. This CDR3 spans 14 amino acids. V gave up 5 bases and J gave up 0 bases, with 8 bases separating them. Looked up from germline, CDR1 is SGHDN and CDR2 is FVKESK. CDR3 amino acids: CASSSLDSGNTIYF. The CDR3 DNA reads as TGTGCCAGCAGCTCGTTAGACTCTGGAAACACCATATATTTT.

This clone was recorded a few times. J is TRBJ2-7 and V is TRBV18; D possibly corresponds to TRBD2 (5 bases). The CDR3 sequence is 16 residues long. V lost 3 bases, J lost 2 bases, and 17 bases lay in between. Germline CDR1 KGHSH, CDR2 LQKENI. The CDR3 DNA sequence: TGTGCCAGCTCACCTAACGGAGGCAGGATTGCCTACGAGCAGTACTTC. This encodes CASSPNGGRIAYEQYF.

This chain uses TRBV2 with TRBJ1-1; 8 bases map to TRBD1. The CDR3 has 14 residues. CDR1 and CDR2 from the germline V gene are SNHLY and FYNNEI. V lost 4 bases, J lost 7 bases, and 8 bases stayed unmatched. The CDR3 reads CASSAVPQGGEAFF. CDR3 bases: TGTGCCAGCAGTGCGGTTCCACAGGGGGGTGAAGCTTTCTTT. Full variable domain (remainder filled in from reference TRBV2 and TRBJ1-1): EPEVTQTPSHQVTQMGQEVILRCVPISNHLYFYWYRQILGQKVEFLVSFYNNEISEKSEIFDDQFSVERPDGSNFTLKIRSTKLEDSAMYFCASSAVPQGGEAFFGQGTRLTVV.

The chain recombines TRBV27 with TRBJ2-6; a possible D gene is TRBD1 (6 bases). From germline, CDR1 is MNHEY and CDR2 SMNVEV (reference sequence). This CDR3 has 16 residues. Trimming left V 3 bases short and J 4 bases short, with 13 bases between. The CDR3 DNA sequence: TGTGCCAGCAGTTTCACGAGGGGGTCCGGGGCCAACGTCCTGACTTTC. Residues: CASSFTRGSGANVLTF.

There are a few counts of this clone. The CDR3 loop is CASGKGAEAYNEQFF. The CDR3 coding sequence is TGCGCCTCCGGAAAGGGGGCCGAGGCCTACAATGAGCAGTTCTTC. The chain couples TRBV10-2 to TRBJ2-1; TRBD1 agrees at 7 bases. CDR1 and CDR2 from the germline V gene are WSHSY and SAAADI. The CDR3 extends over 15 amino acids. The V gene end was trimmed by 11 bases and the J gene end by 2 bases; junction bases not matched to a gene: 12.

This sequence joins TRBV27 and TRBJ2-2; 9 positions match TRBD2. Germline CDR1 and CDR2: MNHEY and SMNVEV (reference sequence). V lost 3 bases and J lost 5; bases outside the gene matches: 7. The CDR3 length is 16 residues. CDR3 loop: CASSLIAGVKTGELFF. The DNA of the CDR3 is TGTGCCAGCAGTTTGATAGCGGGGGTTAAAACCGGGGAGCTGTTTTTT.

This rearrangement joins TRBV7-9 to TRBJ1-3; D ambiguous. CDR3 size: 15 residues. Per the germline V gene, CDR1 is SEHNR and CDR2 is FQNEAQ (reference sequence). The V and J ends lost 0 bases and 4 bases respectively, with 10 bases between them. CDR3 protein: CASSLAIPLGNTIYF. The DNA of the CDR3 is TGTGCCAGCAGCTTAGCTATCCCACTCGGAAACACCATATATTTT. Complete variable domain (other parts from reference TRBV7-9 and TRBJ1-3): DTGVSQNPRHKITKRGQNVTFRCDPISEHNRLYWYRQTLGQGPEFLTYFQNEAQLEKSRLLSDRFSAERPKGSFSTLEIQRTEQGDSAMYLCASSLAIPLGNTIYFGEGSWLTVV.

A single count supports this clone. This chain joins TRBV29-1 and TRBJ1-1; D call uncertain. Germline V lookup: CDR1 SQVTM, CDR2 ANQGSEA. Trimming left V 1 base short and J 5 bases short, with 8 bases between. CDR3 length: 12 amino acids. The CDR3 loop reads CSVEGSGTEAFF. The CDR3 DNA is TGCAGCGTTGAAGGGTCGGGTACTGAAGCTTTCTTT.

With regard to this clone: The same CDR3 also results from other DNA sequences found in this sample. The chain has TRBV7-9 and TRBJ2-2, with D unresolved. Per germline, CDR1 SEHNR and CDR2 FQNEAQ (reference sequence). The CDR3 is 12 residues long. V lost 5 bases and J 4 bases, leaving 5 bases between the germline ends. CDR3 DNA: TGTGCCAGCAGCCATTCCACCGGGGAGCTGTTTTTT. Amino acids: CASSHSTGELFF.

V gene TRBV19 combines with J gene TRBJ1-4; weak D call: TRBD1 (5 bases). The CDR3 spans 13 residues. Germline V gene lookup returns CDR1 LNHDA and CDR2 SQIVND (reference sequence). Trimming stripped 7 bases from V and 7 bases from J, with 13 bases between. The CDR3 nucleotides are TGTGCCAGTAAAATCAGGGATCGTGAAAAACTGTTTTTT. Protein product: CASKIRDREKLFF.

This chain joins TRBV10-3 and TRBJ1-3; D unresolved. Trimming cost V 8 bases and J 0 bases, with 20 bases left between them. CDR1 and CDR2 from the germline V gene are ENHRY and SYGVKD. This CDR3 is 17 amino acids long. The DNA of the CDR3 is TGTGCCATCGGGCGAACAGACCAGACCCTCTCTGGAAACACCATATATTTT. Its translation: CAIGRTDQTLSGNTIYF.

The chain carries TRBV5-6 and TRBJ1-1; D may be TRBD1 (5 bases). With 0 bases removed from V and 3 bases from J, the gap between germline ends came to 9 bases. The germline V gene has CDR1 SGHDT and CDR2 YYEEEE. The CDR3 extends over 14 amino acids. The CDR3 region is CASSLGGRYTEAFF. CDR3 nucleotides: TGTGCCAGCAGCTTGGGGGGGAGGTACACTGAAGCTTTCTTT.